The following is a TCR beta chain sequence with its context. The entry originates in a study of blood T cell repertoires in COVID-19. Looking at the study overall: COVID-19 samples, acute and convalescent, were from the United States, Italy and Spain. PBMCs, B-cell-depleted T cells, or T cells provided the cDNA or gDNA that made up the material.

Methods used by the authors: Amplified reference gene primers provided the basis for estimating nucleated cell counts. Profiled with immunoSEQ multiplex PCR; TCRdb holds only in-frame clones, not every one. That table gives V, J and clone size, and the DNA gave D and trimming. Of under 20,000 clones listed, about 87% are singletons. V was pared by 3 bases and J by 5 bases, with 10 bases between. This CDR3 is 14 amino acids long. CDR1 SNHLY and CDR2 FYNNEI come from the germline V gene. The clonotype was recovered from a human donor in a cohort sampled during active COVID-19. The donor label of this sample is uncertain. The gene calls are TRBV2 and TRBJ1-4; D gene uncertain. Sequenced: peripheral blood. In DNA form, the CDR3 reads TGTGCCAGCAGTGAGAGGCGGGTGAATGAAAAACTGTTTTTT. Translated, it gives CASSERRVNEKLFF.